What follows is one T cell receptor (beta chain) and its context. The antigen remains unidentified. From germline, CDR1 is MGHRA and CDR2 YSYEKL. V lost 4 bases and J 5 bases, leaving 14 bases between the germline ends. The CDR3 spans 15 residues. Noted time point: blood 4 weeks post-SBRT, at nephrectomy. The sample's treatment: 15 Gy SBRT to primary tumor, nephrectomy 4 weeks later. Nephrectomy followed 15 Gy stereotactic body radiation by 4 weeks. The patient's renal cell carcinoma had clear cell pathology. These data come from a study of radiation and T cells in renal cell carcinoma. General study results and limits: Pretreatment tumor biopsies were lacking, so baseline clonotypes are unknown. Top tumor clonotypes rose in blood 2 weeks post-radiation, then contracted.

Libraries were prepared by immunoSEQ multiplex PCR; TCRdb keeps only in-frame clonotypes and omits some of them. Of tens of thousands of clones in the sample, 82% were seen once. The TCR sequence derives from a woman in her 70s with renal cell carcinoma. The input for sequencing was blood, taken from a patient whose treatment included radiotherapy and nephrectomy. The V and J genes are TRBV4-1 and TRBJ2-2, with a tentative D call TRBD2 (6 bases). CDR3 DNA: TGCGCCAGCAGCCTGGGCCCGGGGGATACCGGGGAGCTGTTTTTT. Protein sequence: CASSLGPGDTGELFF.